This TCR beta chain was sequenced for a study of cytotoxic CD8 clonotypes in ibrutinib-treated CLL. Findings of the study overall: Investigators sampled sustained-remission and progressing patients at differing times.

A 1 in 200,000 to 1 in 1 million T cell depth was the sequencing target. Only in-frame clones appear in the TCRdb table, and some are missing; sequencing was by immunoSEQ multiplex PCR. This sample has under 200,000 clones, with approximately 84% found just once. As for this clone: Its antigen is still unknown.

CDR3 length equals 15 residues. In germline, CDR1 is SEHNR, CDR2 FQNEAQ (reference sequence). V lost 3 bases to trimming and J lost 8 bases, with 17 bases between them. This clonotype was sampled from a human donor with chronic lymphocytic leukemia. The chain employs TRBV7-9 and TRBJ2-1, with TRBD2 as a possible D gene (6 bases). This sample comprised PBMCs, obtained after 24 months of ibrutinib treatment. The CDR3 loop reads CASSFLQGPSDEQFF. CDR3 nucleotide sequence: TGTGCCAGCAGCTTTCTCCAGGGTCCTAGCGATGAGCAGTTCTTC.